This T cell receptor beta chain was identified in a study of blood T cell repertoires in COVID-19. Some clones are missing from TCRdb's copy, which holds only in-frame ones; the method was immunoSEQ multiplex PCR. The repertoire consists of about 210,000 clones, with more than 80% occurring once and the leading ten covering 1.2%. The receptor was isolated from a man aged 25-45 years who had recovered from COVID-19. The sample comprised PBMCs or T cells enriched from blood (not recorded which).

The CDR3: CASSLNLRDSYGYTF. Here the CDR3 DNA reads TGTGCCAGCAGCTTAAACCTACGGGACAGCTATGGCTACACCTTC. This chain links TRBV7-2 with TRBJ1-2; 7 positions agree with TRBD1. The CDR3 spans 15 residues. V lost 2 bases and J lost 4; bases outside the gene matches: 7. Looked up from germline, CDR1 is SGHTA and CDR2 is FQGNSA.